The 18 T cell receptor beta chains below come from one sample, sequenced in a study of T cells after yellow fever vaccination. TCRdb re-analysed the 5' RACE reads in MiXCR, keeping a single row per CDR3 protein. The table has some 600,000 distinct CDR3 sequences, about a sixth seen once. Sample: PBMCs, taken less than 6 days after the first yellow fever vaccination. The receptors come from a man aged 18 to 30 who received the YFV17D yellow fever vaccine.

The chain couples TRBV6-4 to TRBJ1-5; D might be TRBD1 (5 bases). V lost 6 bases, J lost 4 bases, and 13 bases lay in between. The CDR3 runs 14 residues. Germline CDR1 reads MRHNA; CDR2 reads SNTAGT. CDR3 DNA: TGTGCCAGCAGGACCCCTGGGGGTAATCAGCCCCAGCATTTT. Its translation: CASRTPGGNQPQHF.

The gene calls are TRBV7-2 and TRBJ2-7; no clear D. Trimming removed 3 bases at V and 0 bases at J, with 21 bases between. CDR1 is SGHTA, CDR2 FQGNSA, per germline. CDR3 length: 18 residues. The CDR3 region has the DNA TGTGCCAGCAGCTTCGCTTCGGACGTATTCTTAAGCTCCTACGAGCAGTACTTC. This sequence encodes CASSFASDVFLSSYEQYF.

This clonotype was detected only a few times. V and J are TRBV12-3 or TRBV12-4 and TRBJ2-1, with TRBD2 identical over 9 bases. This CDR3 comprises 17 residues. The J segment lost 0 bases and the V segment lost 6 bases, leaving 9 bases of the junction unmatched. CDR3 loop: CASRQRGAASSYNEQFF. The CDR3 bases are TGTGCCAGCAGGCAGCGGGGGGCCGCAAGCTCCTACAATGAGCAGTTCTTC.

CDR3 in DNA: TGCAGTGCTAGACGGGACAGGGCCTTCTATAATTCACCCCTCCACTTT. Translation gives CSARRDRAFYNSPLHF. This chain joins TRBV20-1 and TRBJ1-6; 9 nucleotides line up with TRBD1. V gave up 2 bases and J gave up 3 bases; unmatched junction bases: 5. Per germline, CDR1 DFQATT and CDR2 SNEGSKA (reference sequence). The CDR3 sequence is 16 residues long.

This clonotype was counted between two and nine times. The chain combines TRBV7-9 with TRBJ2-3; D gene uncertain. Per germline, CDR1 SEHNR and CDR2 FQNEAQ (reference sequence). Trimming cost V 5 bases and J 6 bases, with 12 bases left between them. CDR3 length equals 13 residues. As DNA, the CDR3 is TGTGCCAGCAGCAGGGCAGGTTTGGATACGCAGTATTTT. Amino acid sequence: CASSRAGLDTQYF. Full variable domain (outside the CDR3, taken from reference TRBV7-9 and TRBJ2-3): DTGVSQNPRHKITKRGQNVTFRCDPISEHNRLYWYRQTLGQGPEFLTYFQNEAQLEKSRLLSDRFSAERPKGSFSTLEIQRTEQGDSAMYLCASSRAGLDTQYFGPGTRLTVL.

A few counts support this clonotype. The chain recombines TRBV24-1 with TRBJ1-5, with 8 bases identical to TRBD1. Germline loops: CDR1 KGHDR, CDR2 SFDVKD. V dropped 0 bases and J dropped 7; count of bases not matched to a gene: 4. The CDR3 totals 15 residues. The CDR3 loop reads CATSDLDQGAQPQHF. Here the CDR3 DNA reads TGTGCCACCAGTGATTTGGATCAGGGGGCCCAGCCCCAGCATTTT.

This clonotype was seen a handful of times. The chain has TRBV5-6 and TRBJ2-2; 8 nucleotides line up with TRBD1. The junction had 6 bases not matched to a gene; V was cut back by 1 base and J by 7 bases. This CDR3 spans 15 amino acids. Germline V gene sequence: CDR1 SGHDT, CDR2 YYEEEE. The CDR3 loop reads CASSLPDRVDGELFF. The CDR3 DNA reads TGTGCCAGCAGCTTGCCGGACAGGGTGGACGGGGAGCTGTTTTTT.

The V gene is TRBV7-9, the J gene TRBJ1-2; 8 bases map to TRBD1. Germline V lookup: CDR1 SEHNR, CDR2 FQNEAQ (reference sequence). The length of the CDR3 is 15 residues. J gave up 5 bases and V 6 bases, and 11 bases lay outside the gene matches. The CDR3 sequence is CASSRPGQEGYGYTF. The CDR3 DNA reads as TGTGCCAGCAGTAGACCGGGACAGGAGGGATATGGCTACACCTTC. The complete variable domain, with remaining parts taken from reference TRBV7-9 and TRBJ1-2, reads DTGVSQNPRHKITKRGQNVTFRCDPISEHNRLYWYRQTLGQGPEFLTYFQNEAQLEKSRLLSDRFSAERPKGSFSTLEIQRTEQGDSAMYLCASSRPGQEGYGYTFGSGTRLTVV.

The rearrangement joins TRBV6-5 to TRBJ1-5; D is unclear. This CDR3 has 14 residues. Germline V lookup: CDR1 MNHEY, CDR2 SVGAGI. Deletions cut 5 bases from V and 7 bases from J, with 15 bases between. The CDR3 loop reads CASSTLGYGQPQHF. The CDR3 DNA reads as TGTGCCAGCAGTACTTTAGGGTATGGACAGCCCCAGCATTTT.

This rearrangement joins TRBV3-1 to TRBJ2-2; 8 positions agree with TRBD1. Germline trimming cut 4 bases from V and 4 bases from J; bases unmatched to any gene: 8. Looked up from germline, CDR1 is LGHDT and CDR2 is YNNKEL (reference sequence). The CDR3 has 16 amino acids. The CDR3 sequence is CASSLRGTGPTGELFF. CDR3 nucleotide sequence: TGTGCCAGCAGCCTGCGCGGGACAGGCCCCACCGGGGAGCTGTTTTTT. Combining the CDR3 with reference TRBV3-1 and TRBJ2-2 gives the whole variable domain DTAVSQTPKYLVTQMGNDKSIKCEQNLGHDTMYWYKQDSKKFLKIMFSYNNKELIINETVPNRFSPKSPDKAHLNLHINSLELGDSAVYFCASSLRGTGPTGELFFGEGSRLTVL.

The chain links TRBV7-2 to TRBJ2-7; 7 bases agree with TRBD1. The CDR3 has 14 amino acids. Trimming at V came to 5 bases and at J to 7 bases, leaving 11 bases not matched to a gene. Looked up from germline, CDR1 is SGHTA and CDR2 is FQGNSA. The CDR3 DNA follows: TGTGCCAGCAGCGAGGACAGGCCCCCTAAGGAGCAGTACTTC. Translation: CASSEDRPPKEQYF.

The rearrangement links TRBV9 to TRBJ1-2; no firm D call. The ends were cut back, 3 bases at V and 3 bases at J, with 12 bases in the middle. Germline V gives CDR1 SGDLS, CDR2 YYNGEE. This CDR3 is built from 14 residues. CDR3 sequence (DNA): TGTGCCAGCAGCGCCCCTGGGCTAGACTATGGCTACACCTTC. Translated, it gives CASSAPGLDYGYTF.

This clonotype was seen ten or more times. The J gene is TRBJ2-5, the V gene TRBV5-5, with a tentative D call TRBD2 (5 bases). Per the germline V gene, CDR1 is SGHKS and CDR2 is YYEKEE (reference sequence). Trimming took off 0 bases at V and 5 bases at J, with 11 bases between the two ends. This CDR3 contains 14 residues. Here the CDR3 DNA reads TGTGCCAGCAGCTTGGCGGACGGCGGGGAGACCCAGTACTTC. The encoded protein is CASSLADGGETQYF.

The chain has TRBV4-2 and TRBJ2-1; 8 nucleotides align to TRBD2. The CDR3 loop spans 16 amino acids. In germline, CDR1 is LGHNA, CDR2 YNFKEQ. Germline trimming cut 4 bases from V and 8 bases from J; bases unmatched to any gene: 13. The CDR3 DNA is TGTGCCAGCAGCCCTTATCCCGGGACTAGACCGGATGAGCAGTTCTTC. This gives the protein CASSPYPGTRPDEQFF.

This CDR3 is CASSTRRNQETQYF. The DNA of the CDR3 is TGTGCCAGCAGTACCAGACGGAATCAAGAGACCCAGTACTTC. V and J are TRBV28 and TRBJ2-5; D call uncertain. Per the germline V gene, CDR1 is MDHEN and CDR2 is SYDVKM. With 5 bases removed from V and 2 bases from J, the gap between germline ends came to 12 bases. The CDR3 contains 14 residues. The variable domain in full, with the rest retrieved from reference TRBV28 and TRBJ2-5, is DVKVTQSSRYLVKRTGEKVFLECVQDMDHENMFWYRQDPGLGLRLIYFSYDVKMKEKGDIPEGYSVSREKKERFSLILESASTNQTSMYLCASSTRRNQETQYFGPGTRLLVL.

CDR3 sequence reads: CASSLGGTRGYGYTF. DNA for the CDR3: TGTGCCAGCAGCTTGGGGGGGACAAGGGGCTATGGCTACACCTTC. The chain joins TRBV7-9 to TRBJ1-2; the D gene is possibly TRBD1 (6 bases). V was clipped by 3 bases and J by 4 bases, with 15 bases between them. Germline V lookup: CDR1 SEHNR, CDR2 FQNEAQ (reference sequence). This CDR3 contains 15 residues.

There are a few counts of this clonotype. The rearrangement uses TRBV9 and TRBJ2-3; D uncertain. V was clipped by 0 bases and J by 0 bases, with 11 bases between them. The CDR3 is 16 amino acids. Germline CDR1 reads SGDLS; CDR2 reads YYNGEE. The CDR3 DNA sequence: TGTGCCAGCAGCGTAGATGGAATCTCTAGCACAGATACGCAGTATTTT. Translating it yields CASSVDGISSTDTQYF.

This clonotype has only a few counts. The CDR3 is CASSQRARSEQYV. The CDR3 DNA is TGTGCCAGCAGCCAAAGGGCGCGGAGCGAGCAGTACGTC. The chain recombines TRBV14 with TRBJ2-7; D ambiguous. CDR3 length: 13 amino acids. Germline lookup yields CDR1 SGHDN and CDR2 FVKESK. Deletions cut 2 bases from V and 6 bases from J, with 11 bases between.